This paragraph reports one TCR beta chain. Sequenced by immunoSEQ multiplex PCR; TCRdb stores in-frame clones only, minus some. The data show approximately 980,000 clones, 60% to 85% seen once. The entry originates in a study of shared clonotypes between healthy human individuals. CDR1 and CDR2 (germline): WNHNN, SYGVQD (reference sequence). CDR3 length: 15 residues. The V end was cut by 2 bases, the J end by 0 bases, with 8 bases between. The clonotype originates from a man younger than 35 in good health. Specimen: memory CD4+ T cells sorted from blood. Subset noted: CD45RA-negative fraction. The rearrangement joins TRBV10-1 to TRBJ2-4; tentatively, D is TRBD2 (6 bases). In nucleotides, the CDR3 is TGCGCCAGCAGTGAGGGGGACTTAGCCAAAAACATTCAGTACTTC. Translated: CASSEGDLAKNIQYF.